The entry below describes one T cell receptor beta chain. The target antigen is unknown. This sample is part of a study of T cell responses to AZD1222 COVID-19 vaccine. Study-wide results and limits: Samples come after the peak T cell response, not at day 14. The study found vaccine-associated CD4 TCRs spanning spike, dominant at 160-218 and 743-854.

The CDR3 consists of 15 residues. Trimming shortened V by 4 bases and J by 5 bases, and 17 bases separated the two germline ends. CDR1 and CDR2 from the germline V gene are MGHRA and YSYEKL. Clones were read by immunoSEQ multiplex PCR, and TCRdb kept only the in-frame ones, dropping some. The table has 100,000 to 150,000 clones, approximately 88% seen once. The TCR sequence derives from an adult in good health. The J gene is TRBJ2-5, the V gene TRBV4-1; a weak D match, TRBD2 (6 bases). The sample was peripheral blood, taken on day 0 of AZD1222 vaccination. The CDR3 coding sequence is TGCGCCAGCAGCCTCCGGGACTCAGGAACGGAGACCCAGTACTTC. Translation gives CASSLRDSGTETQYF.